This TCR beta chain is drawn from a study of shared clonotypes between healthy human individuals. Study-level points and caveats: Sampling involved blood alone; tissue repertoires likely differ. Donor clonotype sharing was expected to depend on sequencing depth.

CD8 cells classed as naive were CD45RO-negative and positively selected for CCR7, excluding terminally differentiated effector memory CD45RA+ cells. With regard to this clone: Its cognate antigen is unknown.

In the original workflow: Junction-only immunoSEQ data arrived without quality scores, meaning filtering differed. The repertoire was sequenced with immunoSEQ multiplex PCR; TCRdb's copy has only in-frame clones and lacks some. V and J calls plus clone size are reproduced from that table; the DNA served to infer D and trimming. Of just over 2,000,000 clones listed, about 95% were seen once; the top ten hold more than 0.95%. V was pared by 6 bases and J by 2 bases, with 0 bases of the junction left unmatched. The CDR3 runs 13 residues. Germline V gene lookup returns CDR1 MRHNA and CDR2 SNTAGT. The rearrangement uses TRBV6-4 and TRBJ2-1; 8 bases line up with TRBD2. This receptor was identified in a young man in good health. The specimen sequenced was naive CD8+ T cells sorted from blood. The CDR3 coding sequence is TGTGCCAGCAGCGGGGGGGCCTACAATGAGCAGTTCTTC. Translation gives CASSGGAYNEQFF.